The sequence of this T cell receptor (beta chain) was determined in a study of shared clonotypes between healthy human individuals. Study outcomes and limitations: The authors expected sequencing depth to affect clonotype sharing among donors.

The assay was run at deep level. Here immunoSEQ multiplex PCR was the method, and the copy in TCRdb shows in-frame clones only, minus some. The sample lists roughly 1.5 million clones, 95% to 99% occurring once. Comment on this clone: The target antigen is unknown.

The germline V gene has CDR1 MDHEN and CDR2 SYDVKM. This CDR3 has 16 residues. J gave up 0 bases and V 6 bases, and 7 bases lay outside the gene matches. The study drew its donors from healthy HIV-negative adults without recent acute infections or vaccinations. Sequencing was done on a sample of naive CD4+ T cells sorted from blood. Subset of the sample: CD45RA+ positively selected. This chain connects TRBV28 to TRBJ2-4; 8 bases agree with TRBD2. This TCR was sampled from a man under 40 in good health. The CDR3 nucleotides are TGTGCCAGCAGCCGAACTAGCGGCCTAGCCAAAAACATTCAGTACTTC. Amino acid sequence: CASSRTSGLAKNIQYF.